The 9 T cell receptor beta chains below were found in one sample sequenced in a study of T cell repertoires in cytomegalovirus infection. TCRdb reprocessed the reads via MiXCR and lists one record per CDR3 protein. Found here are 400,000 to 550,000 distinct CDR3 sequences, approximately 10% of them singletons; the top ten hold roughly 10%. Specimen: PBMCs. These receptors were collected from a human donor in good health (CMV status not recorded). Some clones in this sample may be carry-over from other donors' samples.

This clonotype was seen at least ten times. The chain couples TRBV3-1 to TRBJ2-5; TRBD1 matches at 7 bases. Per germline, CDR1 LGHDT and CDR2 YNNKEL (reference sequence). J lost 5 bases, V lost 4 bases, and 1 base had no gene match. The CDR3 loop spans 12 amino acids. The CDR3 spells CASSPTGETQYF. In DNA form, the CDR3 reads TGTGCCAGCAGCCCGACAGGGGAGACCCAGTACTTC.

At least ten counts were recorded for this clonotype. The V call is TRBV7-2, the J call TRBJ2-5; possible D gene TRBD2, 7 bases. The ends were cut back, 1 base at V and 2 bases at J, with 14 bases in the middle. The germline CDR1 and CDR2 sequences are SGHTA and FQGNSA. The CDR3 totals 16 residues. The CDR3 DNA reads TGTGCCAGCAGCTTAGAATGGGGGGGCCTGCAAGAGACCCAGTACTTC. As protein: CASSLEWGGLQETQYF.

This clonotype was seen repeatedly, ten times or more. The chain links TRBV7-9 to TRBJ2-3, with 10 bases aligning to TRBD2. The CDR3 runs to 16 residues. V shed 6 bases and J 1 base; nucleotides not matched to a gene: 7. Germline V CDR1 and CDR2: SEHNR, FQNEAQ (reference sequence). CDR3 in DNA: TGTGCCAGCAGATCTACCGGGACTAGCGGCACAGATACGCAGTATTTT. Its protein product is CASRSTGTSGTDTQYF.

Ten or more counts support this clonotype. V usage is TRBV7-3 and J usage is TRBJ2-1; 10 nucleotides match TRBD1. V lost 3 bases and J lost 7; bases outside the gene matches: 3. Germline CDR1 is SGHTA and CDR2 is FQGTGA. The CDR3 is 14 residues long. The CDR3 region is CASSFEDRGNEQFF. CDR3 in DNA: TGTGCCAGCAGCTTCGAGGACAGGGGGAATGAGCAGTTCTTC.

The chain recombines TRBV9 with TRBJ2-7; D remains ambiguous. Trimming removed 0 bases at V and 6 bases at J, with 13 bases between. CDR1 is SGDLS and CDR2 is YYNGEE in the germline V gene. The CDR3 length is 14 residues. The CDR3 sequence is CASSVELVESEQYF. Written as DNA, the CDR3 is TGTGCCAGCAGCGTAGAGTTGGTGGAGAGCGAGCAGTACTTC.

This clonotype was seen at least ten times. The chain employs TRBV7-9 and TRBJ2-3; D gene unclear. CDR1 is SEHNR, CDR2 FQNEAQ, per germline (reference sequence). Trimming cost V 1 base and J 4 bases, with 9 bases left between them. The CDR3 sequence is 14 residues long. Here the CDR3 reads CASSLGVVPDTQYF. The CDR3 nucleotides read TGTGCCAGCAGCTTAGGTGTGGTTCCAGATACGCAGTATTTT. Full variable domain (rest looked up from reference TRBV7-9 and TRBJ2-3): DTGVSQNPRHKITKRGQNVTFRCDPISEHNRLYWYRQTLGQGPEFLTYFQNEAQLEKSRLLSDRFSAERPKGSFSTLEIQRTEQGDSAMYLCASSLGVVPDTQYFGPGTRLTVL.

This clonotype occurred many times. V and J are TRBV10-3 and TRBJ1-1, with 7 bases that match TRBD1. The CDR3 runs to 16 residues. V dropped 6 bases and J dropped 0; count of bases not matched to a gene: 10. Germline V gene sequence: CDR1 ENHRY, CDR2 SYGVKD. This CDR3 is CAISETGMGMNTEAFF. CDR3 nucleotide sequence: TGTGCCATCAGCGAGACAGGGATGGGGATGAACACTGAAGCTTTCTTT.

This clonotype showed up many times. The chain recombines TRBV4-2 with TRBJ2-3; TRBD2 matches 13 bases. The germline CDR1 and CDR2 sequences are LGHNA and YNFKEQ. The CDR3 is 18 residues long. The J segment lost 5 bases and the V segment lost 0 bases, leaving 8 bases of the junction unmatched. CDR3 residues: CASSQDSTSGGRGDTQYF. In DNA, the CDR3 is TGTGCCAGCAGCCAAGATTCGACTAGCGGGGGGCGGGGAGATACGCAGTATTTT.

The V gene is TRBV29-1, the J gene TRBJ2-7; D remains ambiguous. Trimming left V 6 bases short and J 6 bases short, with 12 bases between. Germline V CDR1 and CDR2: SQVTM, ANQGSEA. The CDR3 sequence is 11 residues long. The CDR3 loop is CSVLTRGEQYF. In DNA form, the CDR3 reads TGCAGCGTCCTAACTCGCGGCGAGCAGTACTTC.